The source of this TCR beta chain is a study of T cells in Graves' hyperthyroidism and ophthalmopathy. Background on the study: Prior to any treatment, at the point of initial diagnosis, peripheral blood was collected.

Amplification of TCR beta CDR3 regions was performed using RNA transcripts as template. HTBI primers drove first-round RT-PCR of the TCR CDR3. A single record per CDR3 protein comes from TCRdb applying MiXCR to the multiplex PCR reads. Found here are about 210,000 distinct CDR3 sequences, 17% of them singletons; the top ten hold approximately 46%. Ten or more counts support this clonotype. The sequence derives from a middle-aged man with Graves' hyperthyroidism. What was sequenced was blood.

The CDR3 DNA reads TGTGCCAGCAGTTCCCGGACAGGGCCGGGCCCCAAAGAGACCCAGTACTTC. It yields the protein CASSSRTGPGPKETQYF. The V and J genes are TRBV27 and TRBJ2-5; 8 bases line up with TRBD1. With V trimmed by 4 bases and J by 3 bases, 13 bases remained unmatched. Germline V gene data show CDR1 as MNHEY and CDR2 as SMNVEV (reference sequence). There are 17 residues in the CDR3.